This is a list of T cell receptor beta chains from one sample in a study of CD8 T cells in ankylosing spondylitis. MiXCR, applied by TCRdb to the 5' RACE reads, yields one record per CDR3 protein. The profile covers fewer than 500,000 distinct CDR3 sequences, with 20% to 25% appearing a single time and about 15% taken by the ten largest. Sequencing was performed on blood, either unsorted or a sorted T cell fraction (not recorded which). Receptor source: a male donor with ankylosing spondylitis. The conserved cysteine and the conserved F or W are not part of the CDR3 here.

TRBJ2-1 | TRBV20-1 | SAKRGVNEQF
TRBJ2-3 | TRBV12-3/TRBV12-4 | ASSLHSGELTDTQY
TRBJ2-2 | TRBV6-2/TRBV6-3 | ASTRTSPTGELF
TRBJ1-1 | TRBV30 | AWSAGVNTEAF
TRBJ2-7 | TRBV10-3 | AISGQGAVYEQY
TRBJ2-2 | TRBV3-1 | ATGTSANTGELF
TRBJ2-5 | TRBV20-1 | SAAPDTQETQY
TRBJ2-1 | TRBV10-3 | AISDFGQGVLNEQF
TRBJ2-7 | TRBV7-9 | ASSSSGTPTYEQY
TRBJ2-1 | TRBV11-3 | ASSLRRNYNEQF
TRBJ1-4 | TRBV2 | ASLHRFNEKLF
TRBJ2-2 | TRBV11-3 | ASSRDPGELF
TRBJ2-7 | TRBV27 | ASSPPGWSPSYEQY
TRBJ1-4 | TRBV5-6 | ASSFVATNEKLF
TRBJ2-6 | TRBV11-1 | ASSLESRSTSGANVLT
TRBJ1-4 | TRBV7-9 | ASSLLLGFTNEKLF
TRBJ2-7 | TRBV20-1 | SARAGVLSYEQY
TRBJ1-4 | TRBV12-3/TRBV12-4 | ASSFQAGADEKLF
TRBJ2-5 | TRBV25-1 | ASSAPGTVTQY
TRBJ2-1 | TRBV28 | AIAQTSQNEQF